The 16 T cell receptor beta chains in this list originate from one sample, sequenced in a study of cytomegalovirus exposure and HLA in healthy donors (TCRdb year 2017). The library was made by the immunoSEQ multiplex PCR assay. The multiplex PCR relied on a mix of 60 forward primers for TCR Vbeta segments and 13 reverse primers for TCR Jbeta segments. Here the immuneACCESS table is served through TCRdb, limited to in-frame sequences with V and J called. Missing clones are a known gap in these copies; in checked studies unresolved V genes cover under half, and the rest lacks a known reason. Here the sample has around 180,000 clones; less than 90% occur a single time. 0.2% to 0.3% of the sample lies in the top ten. Sequencing input: PBMCs. All receptors derive from a boy aged 5-17 years in good health and CMV-seronegative.

The chain links TRBV5-3 to TRBJ1-3, with 8 positions matching TRBD1. TRBV5-3 is reported as an ORF; its role is uncertain. V dropped 1 base and J dropped 2; count of bases not matched to a gene: 5. The CDR3 length is 16 residues. The CDR3 sequence: CARSLPTGVAGNTIYF. CDR3 DNA: TGTGCCAGAAGCTTGCCGACAGGGGTGGCTGGAAACACCATATATTTT.

This clone showed up just a few times. V is TRBV10-2 and J is TRBJ1-3; 7 positions match TRBD1. Trimming cost V 6 bases and J 2 bases; bases outside gene matches: 10. Germline V gene data show CDR1 as WSHSY and CDR2 as SAAADI. The CDR3 runs 16 residues. This CDR3 is CASRKSDRVTGNTIYF. DNA of the CDR3: TGCGCCAGCAGGAAGTCCGACAGGGTAACTGGAAACACCATATATTTT.

The genes are TRBV5-1 and TRBJ1-6; the D gene is possibly TRBD1 (6 bases). This CDR3 is built from 17 residues. Germline loops: CDR1 SGHRS, CDR2 YFSETQ. With 4 bases removed from V and 0 bases from J, the gap between germline ends came to 14 bases. The CDR3 DNA reads as TGCGCCAGCAGCACAGACAGGAGTAGCTCCTATAATTCACCCCTCCACTTT. Translation: CASSTDRSSSYNSPLHF.

The V call is TRBV19, the J call TRBJ1-1; unclear D gene. V lost 7 bases and J 5 bases, leaving 11 bases between the germline ends. The CDR3 runs 12 residues. Germline CDR1 is LNHDA and CDR2 is SQIVND (reference sequence). CDR3 sequence: CASTLGFTEAFF. The CDR3 DNA sequence: TGTGCCAGTACCCTCGGGTTTACTGAAGCTTTCTTT.

The rearrangement links TRBV9 to TRBJ1-4; D gene uncertain. In germline, CDR1 is SGDLS, CDR2 YYNGEE. The length of the CDR3 is 14 residues. Trimming removed 0 bases from V and 4 bases from J, with 7 bases in between. CDR3 protein: CASSVGALNEKLFF. In nucleotides, the CDR3 is TGTGCCAGCAGCGTAGGGGCCCTTAATGAAAAACTGTTTTTT.

Regarding this clone: Other nucleotide sequences in the sample specify the same CDR3. CDR3 protein: CASSVAGSYEQYF. CDR3 DNA: TGTGCCAGCAGCGTAGCGGGGAGCTACGAGCAGTACTTC. The chain recombines TRBV9 with TRBJ2-7, with D perhaps matching TRBD2 (5 bases). The CDR3 is 13 amino acids. The germline CDR1 and CDR2 sequences are SGDLS and YYNGEE. Trimming cost V 0 bases and J 3 bases, with 7 bases left between them.

This sequence joins TRBV2 and TRBJ2-2; 8 bases fit TRBD1. The CDR3 covers 16 residues. Per the germline V gene, CDR1 is SNHLY and CDR2 is FYNNEI. Trimming cost V 7 bases and J 6 bases; bases outside gene matches: 13. CDR3 residues: CASKIGTGKNAGELFF. The CDR3 DNA sequence: TGTGCCAGCAAGATAGGGACAGGAAAGAATGCCGGGGAGCTGTTTTTT.

The chain recombines TRBV10-1 with TRBJ2-2; tentatively, D is TRBD2 (6 bases). V lost 2 bases and J lost 3, with 7 bases in between. The CDR3 totals 14 residues. Germline V lookup: CDR1 WNHNN, CDR2 SYGVQD (reference sequence). In DNA, the CDR3 is TGCGCCAGCAGTGAGATAGCGGACACCGGGGAGCTGTTTTTT. Its translation is CASSEIADTGELFF.

The V call is TRBV6-1, the J call TRBJ2-7; D ambiguous. Germline loops: CDR1 MNHNS, CDR2 SASEGT. Trimming removed 10 bases at V and 0 bases at J, with 10 bases between. This CDR3 has 12 amino acids. The CDR3 sequence is CAIQKSSYEQYF. The CDR3 DNA sequence: TGTGCCATACAGAAAAGCTCCTACGAGCAGTACTTC.

The J gene is TRBJ1-5, the V gene TRBV6-6, with no clear D. The length of the CDR3 is 15 residues. Between the trimmed V and J ends, which lost 8 bases and 0 bases, there was a span of 14 bases. Germline CDR1 is MNHNY and CDR2 is SVGAGI (reference sequence). CDR3 loop: CASLLGSYSNQPQHF. The CDR3 DNA reads TGTGCCAGCCTACTAGGGTCCTATAGCAATCAGCCCCAGCATTTT.

V and J are TRBV30 and TRBJ1-2, with a possible D match to TRBD1 (6 bases). The germline V gene encodes CDR1 GTSNPN and CDR2 SVGIG (reference sequence). V was trimmed by 4 bases and J by 4 bases, leaving 10 bases between them. The CDR3 is 12 residues long. CDR3 coding DNA: TGTGCCTGGACGGGGACACCCTATGGCTACACCTTC. Translating it yields CAWTGTPYGYTF.

This clone was counted only a few times. The chain uses TRBV27 and TRBJ1-1; no definite D call. Trimming cost V 5 bases and J 1 base, with 8 bases left between them. CDR1 is MNHEY and CDR2 is SMNVEV in the germline V gene (reference sequence). The CDR3 covers 13 residues. CDR3: CASSPSQNTEAFF. CDR3 DNA sequence: TGTGCCAGCAGTCCGTCACAGAACACTGAAGCTTTCTTT.

The V gene is TRBV30, the J gene TRBJ1-2; D possibly corresponds to TRBD1 (6 bases). V was clipped by 0 bases and J by 7 bases, with 15 bases between them. This CDR3 comprises 14 residues. Germline loops: CDR1 GTSNPN, CDR2 SVGIG (reference sequence). The CDR3 DNA reads as TGTGCCTGGAGTGTACACGGGGGGCTAAGTGGCTACACCTTC. Amino acids: CAWSVHGGLSGYTF. Full variable domain (missing parts from reference TRBV30 and TRBJ1-2): SQTIHQWPATLVQPVGSPLSLECTVEGTSNPNLYWYRQAAGRGLQLLFYSVGIGQISSEVPQNLSASRPQDRQFILSSKKLLLSDSGFYLCAWSVHGGLSGYTFGSGTRLTVV.

Notes on this clone: Distinct nucleotide sequences in the sample also encode this CDR3. The chain links TRBV29-1 to TRBJ1-4, with 9 bases lining up with TRBD1. Germline V gene sequence: CDR1 SQVTM, CDR2 ANQGSEA. The CDR3 length is 12 residues. J gave up 7 bases and V 7 bases, and 4 bases lay outside the gene matches. CDR3 loop: CSAGQGGEKLFF. CDR3 DNA sequence: TGCAGCGCGGGACAGGGAGGTGAAAAACTGTTTTTT.

J is TRBJ2-3 and V is TRBV5-4; no clear D. The CDR3 contains 13 residues. Trimming cost V 0 bases and J 6 bases, with 8 bases left between them. CDR1 is SGHNT and CDR2 is YYREEE in the germline V gene (reference sequence). The CDR3 spells CASSLDPRDTQYF. For the CDR3, the DNA is TGTGCCAGCAGCTTGGACCCTCGGGATACGCAGTATTTT.

This chain joins TRBV28 and TRBJ1-2; a weak D match, TRBD1 (5 bases). Germline CDR1 is MDHEN and CDR2 is SYDVKM. Between the trimmed V and J ends, which lost 6 bases and 4 bases, there was a span of 9 bases. CDR3 length: 12 amino acids. The CDR3 region is CASRQDPYGYTF. CDR3 coding DNA: TGTGCCAGCAGACAGGATCCCTATGGCTACACCTTC.